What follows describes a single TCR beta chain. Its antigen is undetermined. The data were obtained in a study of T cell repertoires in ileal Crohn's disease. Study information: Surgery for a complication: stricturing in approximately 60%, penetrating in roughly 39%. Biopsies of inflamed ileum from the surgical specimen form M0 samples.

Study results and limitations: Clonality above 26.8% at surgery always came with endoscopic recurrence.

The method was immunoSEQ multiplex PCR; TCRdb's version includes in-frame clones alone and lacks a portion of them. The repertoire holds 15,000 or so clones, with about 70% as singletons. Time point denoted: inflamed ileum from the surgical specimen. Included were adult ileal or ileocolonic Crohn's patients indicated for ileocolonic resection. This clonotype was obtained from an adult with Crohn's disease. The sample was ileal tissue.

CDR3 sequence (DNA): TGTGCCAGTCGTGGACAGGAACACTATGGCTACACCTTC. Translated, it gives CASRGQEHYGYTF. The gene calls are TRBV19 and TRBJ1-2; 7 bases are shared with TRBD1. This CDR3 contains 13 residues. Germline CDR1 LNHDA, CDR2 SQIVND (reference sequence). Losses at the gene ends were 8 bases for V and 3 bases for J; bases not matched to a gene: 6.